One and the same sample provided the 22 T cell receptor beta chains below, sequenced in a study of blood T cells in healthy people across ages. For the second PCR, which ran for roughly 7 to 11 cycles, a sample-barcoded 5' primer and a J-beta primer mix were used. TCRdb ran MiXCR on the 5' RACE reads and lists one entry per CDR3 protein. The table shows 1.5 million to 2 million distinct CDR3 sequences, with about two fifths occurring only once. The sequencing sample was made of blood. These receptors all come from a human donor in good health.

The genes are TRBV5-6 and TRBJ2-3; the D is unclear. CDR1 is SGHDT and CDR2 is YYEEEE in the germline V gene. The CDR3 sequence is 15 residues long. V dropped 6 bases and J dropped 0 bases, with 14 bases sitting between them. The CDR3 nucleotides are TGTGCCAGCAACATACAGCCTCCAAGCACAGATACGCAGTATTTT. Its protein product is CASNIQPPSTDTQYF.

The J gene is TRBJ1-1, the V gene TRBV15; 7 positions agree with TRBD1. Germline CDR1 and CDR2: LNHNV and YYDKDF (reference sequence). CDR3 length: 14 residues. J lost 5 bases, V lost 0 bases, and 3 bases had no gene match. The CDR3 loop is CATSRDQTGTEAFF. CDR3 DNA: TGTGCCACCAGCAGAGATCAGACAGGGACTGAAGCTTTCTTT.

This clonotype was counted only a few times. The rearrangement links TRBV6-6 to TRBJ2-7, with D possibly being TRBD2 (5 bases). Per germline, CDR1 MNHNY and CDR2 SVGAGI (reference sequence). The ends were cut back, 5 bases at V and 0 bases at J, with 17 bases in the middle. This CDR3 is 16 amino acids long. CDR3 sequence reads: CASSPSPGKSSYEQYF. In nucleotides, the CDR3 is TGTGCCAGCAGTCCCTCCCCGGGGAAAAGCTCCTACGAGCAGTACTTC.

With respect to this clonotype: The junction differs from germline at one of its ends, possibly a read error. The V and J genes are TRBV12-3 or TRBV12-4 and TRBJ1-4; 9 nucleotides match TRBD1. The CDR3 is 16 amino acids. The CDR3 DNA is TGTGCCAGCAGTTCCCGGACAGGGGTGAATGGTGAAAAACGGTTTTTT. Translating gives CASSSRTGVNGEKRFF.

The chain couples TRBV7-3 to TRBJ2-3, with no clear D. V lost 1 base and J lost 6, with 17 bases in between. CDR1 is SGHTA, CDR2 FQGTGA, per germline. This CDR3 region has 16 residues. The CDR3 coding sequence is TGTGCCAGCAGCTTAAATTCTGCTGAAGTCGGGGATACGCAGTATTTT. This codes for CASSLNSAEVGDTQYF.

J is TRBJ2-7 and V is TRBV29-1; the match to TRBD1 covers 8 bases. With V trimmed by 6 bases and J by 8 bases, 9 bases remained unmatched. Germline V CDR1 and CDR2: SQVTM, ANQGSEA. This CDR3 comprises 12 residues. The CDR3 loop is CSVRTGIYKQYF. As DNA, the CDR3 is TGCAGCGTAAGGACAGGGATATACAAGCAGTACTTC.

The V call is TRBV12-3 or TRBV12-4, the J call TRBJ2-5; D perhaps matches TRBD1 (6 bases). The end of the DNA fits TRBJ2-7 better, so the J call may be wrong. The CDR3 spans 14 residues. The CDR3 here is CASSLDRQFYEQYF. CDR3 coding DNA: TGTGCCAGCAGCCTTGACAGGCAGTTCTACGAGCAGTACTTC.

Of note for this clonotype: A far larger clone lies a single base away; this is likely a read error. The V call is TRBV10-3, the J call TRBJ2-5; unclear D gene. Judging by the DNA end, TRBJ2-7 fits better; the J call may be wrong. In germline, CDR1 is ENHRY, CDR2 SYGVKD. This CDR3 is 11 amino acids long. The CDR3 bases are TGTGCCATCAGTGTGGGGTACGAGCAGTACTTC. It yields the protein CAISVGYEQYF.

This chain links TRBV6-6 with TRBJ2-2; 7 positions agree with TRBD1. V shed 5 bases, J shed 4 bases, and the junction held 7 bases outside the gene matches. The CDR3 loop spans 15 amino acids. CDR1 and CDR2 from the germline V gene are MNHNY and SVGAGI (reference sequence). The CDR3 coding sequence is TGTGCCAGCAGTATAGGGGGCGCGGCCACCGGGGAGCTGTTTTTT. This encodes CASSIGGAATGELFF.

The CDR3 reads CASSLGTGGIGSPLHF. The CDR3 DNA reads TGCGCCAGCAGCTTGGGCACCGGAGGTATTGGATCACCCCTCCACTTT. V and J are TRBV5-1 and TRBJ1-6, with unresolved D. CDR1 is SGHRS, CDR2 YFSETQ, per germline. The CDR3 spans 16 residues. Trimming removed 0 bases at V and 10 bases at J, with 17 bases between.

This clonotype occurred many times. The chain recombines TRBV7-9 with TRBJ1-4; unclear D gene. The germline CDR1 and CDR2 sequences are SEHNR and FQNEAQ (reference sequence). The CDR3 runs to 13 residues. Trimming removed 1 base at V and 4 bases at J, with 4 bases between. Here the CDR3 DNA reads TGTGCCAGCAGCTTAGGGGGTAATGAAAAACTGTTTTTT. Translating it yields CASSLGGNEKLFF.

The V gene is TRBV9, the J gene TRBJ1-1; the match to TRBD1 covers 8 bases. V shed 2 bases and J 5 bases; nucleotides not matched to a gene: 8. Looked up from germline, CDR1 is SGDLS and CDR2 is YYNGEE. The CDR3 extends over 15 amino acids. Written as DNA, the CDR3 is TGTGCCAGCAGCGTGACGACAGGGGCAGGAACTGAAGCTTTCTTT. Its protein is CASSVTTGAGTEAFF.

The chain combines TRBV10-3 with TRBJ2-1, with 7 bases lining up with TRBD2. With V trimmed by 3 bases and J by 9 bases, 2 bases remained unmatched. Germline V gene data show CDR1 as ENHRY and CDR2 as SYGVKD. There are 12 residues in the CDR3. CDR3 residues: CAISEREGEQFF. The CDR3 DNA is TGTGCCATCAGTGAAAGGGAGGGTGAGCAGTTCTTC.

As concerns this clonotype: One end of the junction varies from germline; a read error may be responsible. The chain links TRBV28 to TRBJ2-7, with D possibly TRBD2 on 5 matching bases. The CDR3 has 13 residues. The germline gives CDR1 MDHEN, CDR2 SYDVKM. CDR3 region: CARSPPPRTQKYF. CDR3 coding DNA: TGTGCCCGCAGTCCACCCCCACGGACTCAGAAGTACTTC.

The chain links TRBV20-1 to TRBJ2-3; no definite D call. Looked up from germline, CDR1 is DFQATT and CDR2 is SNEGSKA (reference sequence). CDR3 length: 12 residues. V lost 4 bases, J lost 4 bases, and 9 bases lay in between. CDR3 in amino acids: CSAIWTSDTQYF. The CDR3 nucleotides are TGCAGTGCTATATGGACCTCAGATACGCAGTATTTT.

This clonotype was detected only a few times. This CDR3 reads CSARDRLRETQYF. CDR3 bases: TGCAGTGCTAGAGATCGGTTAAGGGAGACCCAGTACTTC. The chain joins TRBV20-1 to TRBJ2-5; no clear D. Looked up from germline, CDR1 is DFQATT and CDR2 is SNEGSKA (reference sequence). V was cut by 0 bases and J by 5 bases, with 10 bases left in between. The length of the CDR3 is 13 residues.

Only a few counts were recorded for this clonotype. This chain joins TRBV5-1 and TRBJ1-5; D is perhaps TRBD1 (6 bases). The CDR3 covers 15 residues. CDR1 SGHRS and CDR2 YFSETQ come from the germline V gene. Deletions cut 4 bases from V and 0 bases from J, with 11 bases between. CDR3 protein: CASSLQGNSNQPQHF. The CDR3 DNA reads TGCGCCAGCAGCCTACAGGGAAATAGCAATCAGCCCCAGCATTTT. Supplemented by reference TRBV5-1 and TRBJ1-5, the full variable domain reads KAGVTQTPRYLIKTRGQQVTLSCSPISGHRSVSWYQQTPGQGLQFLFEYFSETQRNKGNFPGRFSGRQFSNSRSEMNVSTLELGDSALYLCASSLQGNSNQPQHFGDGTRLSIL.

CDR3 sequence reads: CASRERGNSPLHF. CDR3 nucleotides: TGTGCCAGCAGGGAGCGAGGGAATTCACCCCTCCACTTT. The V gene is TRBV7-2, the J gene TRBJ1-6; D is unresolved. This CDR3 is 13 amino acids long. Germline CDR1 is SGHTA and CDR2 is FQGNSA. Trimming stripped 6 bases from V and 7 bases from J, with 10 bases between.

This clonotype was counted between two and nine times. The chain uses TRBV29-1 and TRBJ1-5; possibly TRBD1 for D (5 bases). The V end lost 4 bases, the J end lost 1 base, and 8 bases lay between the germline ends. The CDR3 is made up of 13 amino acids. Germline V gene lookup returns CDR1 SQVTM and CDR2 ANQGSEA. The CDR3: CSVGRDSNQPQHF. CDR3 bases: TGCAGCGTTGGCCGGGACAGCAATCAGCCCCAGCATTTT.

Comment on this clonotype: A read error may be the cause here, since a much bigger clone is one base away. V is TRBV20-1 and J is TRBJ2-7, with TRBD1 identical over 7 bases. Germline CDR1 and CDR2: DFQATT and SNEGSKA (reference sequence). The CDR3 totals 15 residues. Losses at the gene ends were 5 bases for V and 0 bases for J; bases not matched to a gene: 10. CDR3 loop: CSAYPGQIYSYEQYF. CDR3 bases: TGCAGTGCTTACCCGGGACAGATATACTCCTACGAGCAGTACTTC.

The chain employs TRBV20-1 and TRBJ2-3; a possible D gene is TRBD1 (6 bases). The CDR3 spans 13 residues. Germline-derived CDR1 and CDR2 are DFQATT and SNEGSKA (reference sequence). V lost 0 bases and J 4 bases, leaving 8 bases between the germline ends. This CDR3 is CSARDYRADTQYF. The DNA of the CDR3 is TGCAGTGCTAGAGATTACAGGGCAGATACGCAGTATTTT.

Written as DNA, the CDR3 is TGCGCCAGCAGCTATAGAGCGGGGGACTCCTACAATGAGCAGTTCTTC. Its translation is CASSYRAGDSYNEQFF. The V call is TRBV4-1, the J call TRBJ2-1; 8 bases map to TRBD2. Trimming took 5 bases from V and 0 from J; bases not matched to a gene: 6. This CDR3 region has 16 residues. Germline lookup yields CDR1 MGHRA and CDR2 YSYEKL.